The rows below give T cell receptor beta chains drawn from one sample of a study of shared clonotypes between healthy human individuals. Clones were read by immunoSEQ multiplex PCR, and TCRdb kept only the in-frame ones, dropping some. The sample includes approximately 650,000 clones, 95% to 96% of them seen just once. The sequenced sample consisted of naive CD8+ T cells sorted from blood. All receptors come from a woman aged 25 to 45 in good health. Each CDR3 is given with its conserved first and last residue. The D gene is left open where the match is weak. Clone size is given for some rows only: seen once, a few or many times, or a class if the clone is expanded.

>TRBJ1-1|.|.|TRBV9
TGTGCCAGCAGCGAGGACGGTGGGAACACTGAAGCTTTCTTT
CASSEDGGNTEAFF
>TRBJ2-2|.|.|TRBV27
TGTGCCAGCAGTTTAATGGTGACTTTTCTCACCGGGGAGCTGTTTTTT
CASSLMVTFLTGELFF
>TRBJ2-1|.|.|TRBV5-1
TGCGCCAGCAGCTTGGGCCCGGGACCTAGTCAGGCGGAGCAGTTCTTC
CASSLGPGPSQAEQFF
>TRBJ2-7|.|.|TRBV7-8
TGTGCCAGCAGCTTAGTAGGCAGGAGCTCCTACGAGCAGTACTTC
CASSLVGRSSYEQYF
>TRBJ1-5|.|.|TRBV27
TGTGCCAGCAGTTTAATCACCGCCAGGAATCAGCCCCAGCATTTT
CASSLITARNQPQHF
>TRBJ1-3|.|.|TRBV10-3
TGTGCCATCAGTGAGGGGGCGTTCGGAAACACCATATATTTT
CAISEGAFGNTIYF
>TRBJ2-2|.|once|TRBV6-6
TGTGCCAGCAGGGACATGACCGGGGAGCTGTTTTTT
CASRDMTGELFF
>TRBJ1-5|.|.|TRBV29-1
TGCAGCGTTTCTGGGGTCGGCAATCAGCCCCAGCATTTT
CSVSGVGNQPQHF
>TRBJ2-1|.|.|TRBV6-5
TGTGCCAGCAGTTACTCGATCCCGCAGGGTGGTGAGCAGTTCTTC
CASSYSIPQGGEQFF
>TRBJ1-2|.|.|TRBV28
TGTGCCAGCAGTCAGGACAATAACTATGGCTACACCTTC
CASSQDNNYGYTF
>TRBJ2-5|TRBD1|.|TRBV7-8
TGTGCCAGCAGCTCTACCGGGACAGACCAAGAGACCCAGTACTTC
CASSSTGTDQETQYF
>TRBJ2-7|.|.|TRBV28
TGTGCCAGCAGTTTGGGCAGGGGTTTAGCCTACGAGCAGTACTTC
CASSLGRGLAYEQYF
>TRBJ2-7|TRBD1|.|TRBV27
TGTGCCAGCAGGTCCGGGACAGGATGGTACGAGCAGTACTTC
CASRSGTGWYEQYF
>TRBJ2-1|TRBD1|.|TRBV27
TGTGCCAGCAGTTTATTACAGGGGGCTTACAATGAGCAGTTCTTC
CASSLLQGAYNEQFF
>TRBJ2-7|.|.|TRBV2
TGTGCCAGCAGTGATGGCACGGGGTACGAGCAGTACTTC
CASSDGTGYEQYF
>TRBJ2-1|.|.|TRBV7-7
TGTGCCAGCAGCCCAGGGGGGAGATACTCCTACAATGAGCAGTTCTTC
CASSPGGRYSYNEQFF
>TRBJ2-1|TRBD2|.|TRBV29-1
TGCAGCGTAGGGACTAGCATGACCAACAATGAGCAGTTCTTC
CSVGTSMTNNEQFF
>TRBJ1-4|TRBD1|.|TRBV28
TGTGCCAGCAGTTTAGGCACCGGGACAGGGTGGGGCGGTGAAAAACTGTTTTTT
CASSLGTGTGWGGEKLFF
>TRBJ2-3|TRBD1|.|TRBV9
TGTGCCAGCAGCGTGTCCAGGGGGTACACAGATACGCAGTATTTT
CASSVSRGYTDTQYF
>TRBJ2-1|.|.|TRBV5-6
TGTGCCAGCAGCTTGGTTTCTATTGGCTATGAGCAGTTCTTC
CASSLVSIGYEQFF
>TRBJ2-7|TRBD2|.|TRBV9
TGTGCCAGCAGCGCGACCGGGACTAGCGGGACATCCTACGAGCAGTACTTC
CASSATGTSGTSYEQYF
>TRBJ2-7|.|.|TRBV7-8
TGTGCCAGCAGCTTAGCGGCCCGCAGCAACGAGCAGTACTTC
CASSLAARSNEQYF
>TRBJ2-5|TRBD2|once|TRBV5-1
TGCGCCAGCAGCCCCACCTTTGGATCCTACGAGCGGGAGCAGTACTTC
CASSPTFGSYEREQYF
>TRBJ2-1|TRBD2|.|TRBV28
TGTGCCAGCAGTGAGACTAGCGGCCCCTACAATGAGCAGTTCTTC
CASSETSGPYNEQFF
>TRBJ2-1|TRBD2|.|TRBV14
TGTGCCAGCAGCCATACCCGGACTAGCGGGCAGTTCTTC
CASSHTRTSGQFF
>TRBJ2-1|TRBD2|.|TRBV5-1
TGCGCCAGCAGTATTACCGGGACTAGCGTAAACAATGAGCAGTTCTTC
CASSITGTSVNNEQFF
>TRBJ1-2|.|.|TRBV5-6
TGTGCCAGCAGCTTGGTATCTGGGGCCTGGGGCTACACCTTC
CASSLVSGAWGYTF
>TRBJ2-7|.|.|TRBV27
TGTGCCAGCAGTTTAGTCGGGGGATACGAGCAGTACTTC
CASSLVGGYEQYF
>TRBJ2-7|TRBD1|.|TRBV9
TGTGCCAGCAGCGTAGGACAGGGGGCCTACGAGCAGTACTTC
CASSVGQGAYEQYF
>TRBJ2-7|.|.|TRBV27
TGTGCCAGCAGTTTATCGGCTAGCTGGGCCTACGAGCAGTACTTC
CASSLSASWAYEQYF
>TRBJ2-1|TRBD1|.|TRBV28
TGTGCCAGCGGGACAGGGGTCTCCTACAATGAGCAGTTCTTC
CASGTGVSYNEQFF
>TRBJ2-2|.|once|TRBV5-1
TGCGCCAGCAGCTTGGAGGTGGGGCTAGCGAGATGGAGCGGGGAGCTGTTTTTT
CASSLEVGLARWSGELFF
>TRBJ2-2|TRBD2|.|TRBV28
TGTGCCAGCAGTTTGCTAGCGGGAGGACTGGGGACCGGGGAGCTGTTTTTT
CASSLLAGGLGTGELFF
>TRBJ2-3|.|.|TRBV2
TGTGCCAGCTTTTGGCGCCTAGAGGTAGATACGCAGTATTTT
CASFWRLEVDTQYF
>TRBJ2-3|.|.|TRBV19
TGTGCCAGTAGTATCGCGTTGACAGATACGCAGTATTTT
CASSIALTDTQYF